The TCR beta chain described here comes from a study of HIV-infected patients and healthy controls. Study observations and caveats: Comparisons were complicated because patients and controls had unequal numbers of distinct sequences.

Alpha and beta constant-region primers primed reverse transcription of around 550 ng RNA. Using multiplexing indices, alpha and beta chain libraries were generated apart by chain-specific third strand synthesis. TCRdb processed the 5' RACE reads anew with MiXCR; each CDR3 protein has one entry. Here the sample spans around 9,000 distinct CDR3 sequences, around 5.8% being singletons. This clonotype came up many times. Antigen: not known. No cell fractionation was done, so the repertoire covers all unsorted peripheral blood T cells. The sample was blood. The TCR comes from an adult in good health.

CDR3 sequence: CASSLRGFPQRGELFF. CDR3 bases: TGTGCCAGCAGCTTACGCGGGTTCCCCCAGAGGGGGGAGCTGTTTTTT. The chain uses TRBV11-2 and TRBJ2-2, with TRBD2 as a possible D gene (5 bases). Germline CDR1 and CDR2: SGHAT and FQNNGV. V lost 2 bases and J 8 bases, leaving 18 bases between the germline ends. CDR3 size: 16 residues.